A selection of T cell receptor beta chains follows, all from one sample in a study of T cells in localized non-small cell lung cancer. Some clones are missing from TCRdb's copy, which holds only in-frame ones; the method was immunoSEQ multiplex PCR. The sample yields over 40,000 clones, 85% to 90% seen once. Sequenced here: peripheral blood, sampled before any cancer treatment. The origin of the receptors is a woman between 18 and 50 years old with stage III lung adenocarcinoma. The CDR3 runs from the conserved cysteine through the conserved F or W. Fields, in order: D gene, clone size, V gene, J gene, CDR3 protein, CDR3 DNA. The D gene is left open where the match is weak. Size tells how often a clone was seen (once, few, many) or the class of an expanded clone, and some rows leave it out.

NA	NA	TRBV27	TRBJ2-1	CASSPTGPFYNEQFF	TGTGCCAGCAGCCCTACAGGGCCCTTCTACAATGAGCAGTTCTTC
TRBD1	NA	TRBV5-1	TRBJ2-7	CASSSSDRAYEQYF	TGCGCCAGCAGCTCGTCCGACAGGGCCTACGAGCAGTACTTC
NA	once	TRBV11-2	TRBJ1-6	CASSLNSGSNSPLHF	TGTGCCAGCAGCTTAAACAGTGGATCTAATTCACCCCTCCACTTT
NA	NA	TRBV20-1	TRBJ2-3	CSVSNADTQYF	TGCAGTGTCTCTAACGCAGATACGCAGTATTTT
TRBD1	NA	TRBV5-1	TRBJ1-4	CASSIGQATTNEKLFF	TGCGCCAGCAGCATCGGACAGGCAACAACTAATGAAAAACTGTTTTTT
TRBD1	few	TRBV6-6	TRBJ1-3	CASSYDGQGSGNTIYF	TGTGCCAGCAGTTACGACGGACAGGGGAGCGGAAACACCATATATTTT
NA	NA	TRBV7-9	TRBJ2-2	CASSPWDTGELFF	TGTGCCAGCAGCCCTTGGGACACCGGGGAGCTGTTTTTT
TRBD1	NA	TRBV5-1	TRBJ1-2	CASSSGGDRANYGYTF	TGCGCCAGCAGCTCTGGCGGCGACAGGGCTAACTATGGCTACACCTTC
NA	NA	TRBV4-2	TRBJ1-1	CASSQGGLGGTEAFF	TGTGCCAGCAGCCAAGGCGGCCTTGGAGGGACTGAAGCTTTCTTT
NA	NA	TRBV19	TRBJ1-1	CASISRMNTEAFF	TGTGCCAGTATCAGCCGGATGAACACTGAAGCTTTCTTT
NA	NA	TRBV6-1	TRBJ2-1	CASSSYRVGNEQFF	TGTGCCAGCAGCTCATACAGGGTGGGGAATGAGCAGTTCTTC
NA	NA	TRBV15	TRBJ2-2	CATSRGFWGDDTGELFF	TGTGCCACCAGCAGAGGTTTTTGGGGGGACGACACCGGGGAGCTGTTTTTT
NA	NA	TRBV6-1	TRBJ1-3	CASSEGQFNGNTIYF	TGTGCCAGCAGTGAAGGACAGTTCAACGGAAACACCATATATTTT
NA	NA	TRBV2	TRBJ1-1	CASRATLDRQAEAFF	TGTGCCAGCAGGGCGACACTTGACAGGCAAGCTGAAGCTTTCTTT
NA	NA	TRBV6-1	TRBJ1-1	CASSTANSMNTEAFF	TGTGCCAGCAGTACAGCTAATTCCATGAACACTGAAGCTTTCTTT
NA	NA	TRBV2	TRBJ1-5	CASGPDLAGQPQHF	TGTGCCAGCGGCCCAGACCTAGCTGGGCAGCCTCAGCATTTT
NA	NA	TRBV10-1	TRBJ2-2	CASSESKDYTGELFF	TGCGCCAGCAGTGAGTCGAAGGACTACACCGGGGAGCTGTTTTTT
NA	NA	TRBV6-1	TRBJ1-5	CASTVQGTNQPQHF	TGTGCCAGCACAGTTCAGGGGACAAATCAGCCCCAGCATTTT
NA	NA	TRBV7-2	TRBJ1-5	CASSYPGGQPQHF	TGTGCCAGCAGCTATCCGGGGGGTCAGCCCCAGCATTTT
NA	NA	TRBV6-1	TRBJ1-5	CASSDTGVSNQPQHF	TGTGCCAGCAGCGACACCGGGGTTAGCAATCAGCCCCAGCATTTT
NA	few	TRBV11-3	TRBJ1-1	CASSPSQGSTEAFF	TGTGCCAGCAGCCCCTCCCAGGGGAGTACTGAAGCTTTCTTT
NA	NA	TRBV11-3	TRBJ1-5	CASSACPFGANGTCQPQHF	TGTGCCAGCAGCGCCTGCCCGTTTGGGGCCAACGGTACTTGTCAGCCCCAGCATTTT
TRBD1	NA	TRBV7-9	TRBJ2-2	CASSSPTGTGSDTGELFF	TGTGCCAGCAGCTCACCCACCGGGACAGGTTCTGACACCGGGGAGCTGTTTTTT
TRBD2	NA	TRBV30	TRBJ2-1	CAWSPRGLPYNEQFF	TGTGCCTGGAGTCCCCGGGGACTACCTTACAATGAGCAGTTCTTC
NA	NA	TRBV6-1	TRBJ2-1	CASGRRAMGNEQFF	TGTGCCAGCGGACGACGAGCGATGGGCAATGAGCAGTTCTTC
NA	NA	TRBV4-1	TRBJ1-4	CASSQEGATNEKLFF	TGCGCCAGCAGCCAAGAGGGAGCAACTAATGAAAAACTGTTTTTT
NA	NA	TRBV6-1	TRBJ1-5	CASSDGVVGNQPQHF	TGTGCCAGCAGCGATGGGGTAGTAGGTAATCAGCCCCAGCATTTT
TRBD1	NA	TRBV4-1	TRBJ1-4	CASRSLWGTGPLTNEKLFF	TGCGCCAGCAGATCCCTATGGGGGACAGGGCCACTTACTAATGAAAAACTGTTTTTT
TRBD1	NA	TRBV19	TRBJ1-5	CASAGTGNQPQHF	TGTGCCAGTGCCGGGACAGGTAATCAGCCCCAGCATTTT
TRBD1	NA	TRBV7-9	TRBJ1-1	CASSGNRQGGTFF	TGTGCCAGCAGCGGCAATAGACAGGGCGGAACTTTCTTT
NA	NA	TRBV11-2	TRBJ1-2	CASSLASGYGYTF	TGTGCCAGCAGCTTAGCGTCCGGCTATGGCTACACCTTC